This is a list of T cell receptor beta chains from one sample in a study of metastatic and nonmetastatic thyroid tumors. TCRdb ran MiXCR on the PCR reads. The profile shows about 3,600 clones, more than 35% of them singletons. The material sequenced was adjacent normal tissue. The receptors stem from a female donor with papillary thyroid cancer or a benign thyroid nodule (not recorded which). Some clones in this sample may be carry-over from other donors' samples. Each CDR3 is given with its conserved first and last residue. Fields, in order: clone size, J gene, V gene, D gene, CDR3 DNA, CDR3 protein. D genes are given only for firm matches. Size is stated for part of the rows, as once, few or many counts, or as a class when the clone is expanded.

NA,TRBJ1-2,TRBV30,NA,TGTGCCTGGGTGGCAGGAACGGATGGCTACAAATTC,CAWVAGTDGYKF
NA,TRBJ2-7,TRBV7-2,NA,TGTGCCAGCAGCCAAAGCCTTGTCGGAGACGAGCAGTACTTC,CASSQSLVGDEQYF
NA,TRBJ2-7,TRBV12-3/TRBV12-4,TRBD2,TGTGCCAGCAGTTCTACCAGGAGGACTAGCTACGAGCAGTACTTC,CASSSTRRTSYEQYF
NA,TRBJ2-1,TRBV20-1,TRBD2,TGCAGTGGAGGGACTAGCGGGGGGAATGAGCAGTTCTTC,CSGGTSGGNEQFF
NA,TRBJ2-7,TRBV15,NA,TGTGCCACCAGCAGAGATTCAACTTTTAGCTCCTACGAGCAGTACTTC,CATSRDSTFSSYEQYF
few,TRBJ1-2,TRBV6-5,TRBD1,TGTGCCAGCAGTTACTTAGGACAGGGGGCTAACTATGGCTACACCTTC,CASSYLGQGANYGYTF
NA,TRBJ1-4,TRBV6-1,NA,TGTGCCAGCATCTATGCAACTAATGAAAAACTGTTTTTT,CASIYATNEKLFF
few,TRBJ1-6,TRBV27,NA,TGTGCCAGCAGTTGGTCGGACTATAATTCACCCCTCCACTTT,CASSWSDYNSPLHF
NA,TRBJ2-1,TRBV4-1,NA,TGCGCCAGCAGCCAAGGGTGGCTTAATGAGCAGTTCTTC,CASSQGWLNEQFF
large,TRBJ1-5,TRBV19,NA,TGTGCCAGCGACTACACAGGGCTCAATCAGCCCCAGCATTTT,CASDYTGLNQPQHF
NA,TRBJ2-3,TRBV20-1,NA,TGCAGTGCTAGAAGGGGGGAAGATACGCAGTATTTT,CSARRGEDTQYF
few,TRBJ2-7,TRBV6-2/TRBV6-3,TRBD1,TGTGCCAGCAGGTGGACAGGGGGGTACGAGCAGTACTTC,CASRWTGGYEQYF
NA,TRBJ1-5,TRBV6-1,NA,TGTGCCAGCAGTCCCGATTGGACCCCTCGGAATCAGCCCCAGCATTTT,CASSPDWTPRNQPQHF
NA,TRBJ2-1,TRBV9,NA,TGTGCCAGCAGCGTAGCCGGTGAGCAGTTCTTC,CASSVAGEQFF
medium-sized,TRBJ1-4,TRBV7-8,NA,TGTGCCAGCAGCTTAGGGACAGTTAATGAAAAACTGTTTTTT,CASSLGTVNEKLFF
NA,TRBJ2-2,TRBV6-1,NA,TGTGCCAGCAATCCGACACGGACACCCACCGGGGAGCTGTTTTTT,CASNPTRTPTGELFF
NA,TRBJ1-2,TRBV6-1,NA,TGTGCCAGCAGAGGTAACTATGGCTACACCTTC,CASRGNYGYTF
few,TRBJ2-5,TRBV5-5,TRBD1,TGTGCCAGCAGCTTGGTCGTCAGGGGGCAGGAGACCCAGTACTTC,CASSLVVRGQETQYF
NA,TRBJ2-6,TRBV20-1,NA,TGCAGTACTCAGGGGTCTGGGGCCAACGTCCTGACTTTC,CSTQGSGANVLTF
NA,TRBJ2-7,TRBV20-1,TRBD1,TGCAGTGCTAGGCGCAGGGGGAACTACGAGCAGTACTTC,CSARRRGNYEQYF
NA,TRBJ1-1,TRBV6-5,NA,TGTGCCAGCAGGTACGAGGGACGGAGGAACTCAGACGCTTTCTTT,CASRYEGRRNSDAFF
NA,TRBJ2-5,TRBV20-1,NA,TGCAGTGCTAGAGGGACCTACATTTCCCAAGAGACCCAGTACTTC,CSARGTYISQETQYF
NA,TRBJ2-7,TRBV6-1,NA,TGTGCCAGCAGTGAGGCAGGGCCCTACGAGCAGTACTTC,CASSEAGPYEQYF
NA,TRBJ2-1,TRBV7-8,TRBD1,TGTGCCAGCAGAACAGGGGTCAATGAGCAGTTCTTC,CASRTGVNEQFF
NA,TRBJ2-1,TRBV7-2,NA,TGTGCCAGCAGCCGCCAAATAGACGAGCAGTTCTTC,CASSRQIDEQFF
NA,TRBJ2-6,TRBV28,NA,TGTGCCAGCACGACCGCACCGTCCTCTGGGGCCAACGTCCTGACTTTC,CASTTAPSSGANVLTF
NA,TRBJ1-6,TRBV4-1,TRBD1,TGCGCCAGCGGACAGGGGAATAATTCACCCCTCCACTTT,CASGQGNNSPLHF
NA,TRBJ2-2,TRBV11-2,TRBD2,TGTGCCAGCAGCCCTACCGGCACTAGCGGGAGGGCAAGTGCCGGGGAGCTGTCTTTT,CASSPTGTSGRASAGELSF
NA,TRBJ2-7,TRBV11-2,TRBD2,TGTGCCAGCAGCGTCAGACTAGCGGGTCCTACCTACGAGCAGTACTTC,CASSVRLAGPTYEQYF
NA,TRBJ1-4,TRBV28,NA,TGTGCCACCCATCCGGCGGGGAATGAAAAACTGTTTTTT,CATHPAGNEKLFF
NA,TRBJ2-2,TRBV6-1,TRBD2,TGTGCCAGCAGAATCCCGGGGGGGAGGAACGCCGGGGAGCTGTTTTTT,CASRIPGGRNAGELFF
NA,TRBJ1-1,TRBV5-8,NA,TGTGCCAGCAGCTTGGGAGGGCACAGGAACACTGAAGCTTTCTTT,CASSLGGHRNTEAFF
NA,TRBJ2-1,TRBV4-1,TRBD2,TGCGCCAGCAGCCCAGGGACTAGCGTCGCCCATGAGCAGTTCTTC,CASSPGTSVAHEQFF
large,TRBJ1-1,TRBV12-3/TRBV12-4,NA,TGTGCCAGCAGTTTCGGGGGGCCCGGAACTGAAGCTTTCTTT,CASSFGGPGTEAFF
few,TRBJ1-2,TRBV12-3/TRBV12-4,NA,TGTGCCATCACTACCAGGTGCTGGGGGGGCTACACCTTC,CAITTRCWGGYTF
medium-sized,TRBJ2-3,TRBV12-3/TRBV12-4,NA,TGTGCCAGCAGTTCGGGTAGCGTTGTCCCAGATACGCAGTATTTT,CASSSGSVVPDTQYF
NA,TRBJ1-3,TRBV20-1,NA,TGCAGTGCTAGAGAGGGAGGGGTCGATGTATATTTT,CSAREGGVDVYF
NA,TRBJ1-5,TRBV27,TRBD1,TGTGCCAGCAGTTTTGATGGACAGGGTCTTCAGCCCCAGCATTTT,CASSFDGQGLQPQHF
NA,TRBJ1-1,TRBV6-2/TRBV6-3,NA,TGTGCCAGCAGTTACAGGGAGGGCACTGAAGCTTTCTTT,CASSYREGTEAFF
NA,TRBJ1-5,TRBV6-1,NA,TGTGCTAGCAGCCCCCGACGGGAGAGTCTTCAGCCCCAGCATTTT,CASSPRRESLQPQHF
few,TRBJ1-1,TRBV6-1,TRBD1,TGTGCCAGCAGTGAAGCGACAGGGGGCGAATCAGAAAACACTGAAGCTTTCTTT,CASSEATGGESENTEAFF
NA,TRBJ2-2,TRBV4-3,TRBD2,TGCGCCAGCAGCCAAGATGATCGGGGGGCGAACACCGGGGAGCTGTTTTTT,CASSQDDRGANTGELFF
NA,TRBJ2-7,TRBV5-8,NA,TGTGCCAGCAGCTTTGGAGGGAAGGGCTACGAGCAGTACTTC,CASSFGGKGYEQYF
NA,TRBJ2-7,TRBV6-1,NA,TGTGCCAGCAGTGAATCCCCAGAGCCAGGGGAGCAGTACTTC,CASSESPEPGEQYF
few,TRBJ1-5,TRBV19,TRBD1,TGTGCCAGTAGTAAGGGACAGGGCAATCAGCCCCAGCATTTT,CASSKGQGNQPQHF
NA,TRBJ2-7,TRBV20-1,NA,TGCAGTGCTAGCCCCGTCAGCGGGTACTCCTACGAGCAGTACTTC,CSASPVSGYSYEQYF
NA,TRBJ1-1,TRBV4-1,NA,TGCGCCAGCAGCCTGTCCATGAACACTGAAGCTTTCTTT,CASSLSMNTEAFF
NA,TRBJ1-2,TRBV6-1,NA,TGTGCCAGCATTCTAAGCGAGTCACTCCCGGAGGGCTACACCTTC,CASILSESLPEGYTF